Below are 5 T cell receptor beta chains sequenced from a single sample in a study of cytomegalovirus exposure and HLA in healthy donors. Primers included in the PCR were 60 Vbeta and 13 Jbeta primers. Assay used: immunoSEQ multiplex PCR; TCRdb lists only in-frame clones, some missing. The sample has some 110,000 clones; around 65% are singletons. Sequencing input: PBMCs. Receptors were obtained from a man aged 18 to 29 in good health and CMV-seronegative.

In the case of this clone: The same CDR3 arises from other DNA sequences in this sample as well. The chain combines TRBV9 with TRBJ2-7; D gene unclear. Germline V gene sequence: CDR1 SGDLS, CDR2 YYNGEE. Deletions cut 0 bases from V and 1 base from J, with 8 bases between. The CDR3 totals 14 residues. This chain's CDR3 is CASSVGGSSYEQYF. CDR3 nucleotides: TGTGCCAGCAGCGTAGGAGGCAGTTCCTACGAGCAGTACTTC.

In DNA, the CDR3 is TGTGCCAGCAGCTTAAAACAGGGCCAGATAGCAACTAATGAAAAACTGTTTTTT. This encodes CASSLKQGQIATNEKLFF. The chain couples TRBV7-8 to TRBJ1-4, with D possibly being TRBD1 (6 bases). Trimming shortened V by 2 bases and J by 0 bases, and 16 bases separated the two germline ends. There are 18 residues in the CDR3. Germline V gene lookup returns CDR1 SGHVS and CDR2 FQNEAQ.

V usage is TRBV19 and J usage is TRBJ1-1; D may be TRBD1 (6 bases). This CDR3 has 14 amino acids. V was cut by 8 bases and J by 4 bases, with 17 bases left in between. Per germline, CDR1 LNHDA and CDR2 SQIVND (reference sequence). The CDR3 sequence: CASESYFRGTEAFF. CDR3 coding DNA: TGTGCCAGTGAGAGTTATTTCAGGGGCACTGAAGCTTTCTTT. The entire variable domain, with the rest obtained from reference TRBV19 and TRBJ1-1, is as follows: DGGITQSPKYLFRKEGQNVTLSCEQNLNHDAMYWYRQDPGQGLRLIYYSQIVNDFQKGDIAEGYSVSREKKESFPLTVTSAQKNPTAFYLCASESYFRGTEAFFGQGTRLTVV.

The CDR3 sequence: CASSLTGRRHNEQFF. The CDR3 DNA reads TGTGCCAGCAGCCTCACAGGGAGACGGCACAATGAGCAGTTCTTC. This chain uses TRBV7-6 with TRBJ2-1; TRBD1 is a possible D gene (6 bases). Germline V CDR1 and CDR2: SGHVS, FNYEAQ. V lost 5 bases, J lost 5 bases, and 16 bases lay in between. The CDR3 is 15 residues long.

The chain has TRBV6-1 and TRBJ1-3; tentative D call: TRBD1 (6 bases). CDR1 is MNHNS, CDR2 SASEGT, per germline. The CDR3 contains 17 residues. Trimming took 1 base from V and 2 from J, leaving 15 bases between them. The CDR3 region has the DNA TGTGCCAGCAGTGAAGACCTCAGGGGAAAGGCTGGAAACACCATATATTTT. This translates into CASSEDLRGKAGNTIYF.